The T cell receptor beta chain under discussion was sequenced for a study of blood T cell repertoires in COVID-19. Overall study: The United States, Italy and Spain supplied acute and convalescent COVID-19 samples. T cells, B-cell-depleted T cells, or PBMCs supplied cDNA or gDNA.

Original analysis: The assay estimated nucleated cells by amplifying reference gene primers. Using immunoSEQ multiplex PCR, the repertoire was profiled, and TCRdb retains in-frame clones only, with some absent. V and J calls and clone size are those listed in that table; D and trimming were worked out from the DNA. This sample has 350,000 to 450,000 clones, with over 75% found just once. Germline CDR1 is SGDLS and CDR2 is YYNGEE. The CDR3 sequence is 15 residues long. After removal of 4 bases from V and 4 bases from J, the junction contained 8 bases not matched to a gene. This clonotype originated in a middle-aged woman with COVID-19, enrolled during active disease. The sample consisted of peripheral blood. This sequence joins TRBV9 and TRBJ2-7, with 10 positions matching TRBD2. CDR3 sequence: CASSLGSGGAYEQYF. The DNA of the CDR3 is TGTGCCAGCAGCCTGGGGAGCGGGGGGGCTTACGAGCAGTACTTC.